This TCR beta chain was obtained from a study of CD8 T cells in ankylosing spondylitis. Study-wide results and limits: The authors reported significant enrichment of disease-linked clones in matched ankylosing spondylitis synovial fluid. In synovial fluid and blood from reactive arthritis, some motif variants were previously reported. The study identified a TCR beta motif of under 10 highly homologous variants that appeared characteristic of ankylosing spondylitis blood.

In this sample, this clonotype turned up many times. What it binds is unknown. TCRdb reanalysed the 5' RACE reads using MiXCR and keeps one entry per CDR3 protein. The sample lists 250,000 or so distinct CDR3 sequences; around 25% were seen once. Trimming removed 1 base from V and 8 bases from J, with 14 bases in between. Germline V gene sequence: CDR1 SEHNR, CDR2 FQNEAQ (reference sequence). CDR3 size: 15 residues. This TCR was recovered from a male donor with ankylosing spondylitis or in good health (not recorded which). The gene calls are TRBV7-9 and TRBJ1-4; unclear D gene. Sequenced sample: blood, either unsorted or a sorted T cell fraction (not recorded which). The CDR3 nucleotides read TGTGCCAGCAGCTTAGTTGTCCCTCGCCGGGAAAAACTGTTTTTT. This translates into CASSLVVPRREKLFF. Full variable domain (outside the CDR3, taken from reference TRBV7-9 and TRBJ1-4): DTGVSQNPRHKITKRGQNVTFRCDPISEHNRLYWYRQTLGQGPEFLTYFQNEAQLEKSRLLSDRFSAERPKGSFSTLEIQRTEQGDSAMYLCASSLVVPRREKLFFGSGTQLSVL.